The 20 T cell receptor beta chains listed next were all sequenced from one sample in a study of blood T cell repertoires in COVID-19. Data came from immunoSEQ multiplex PCR; TCRdb stores just in-frame clones and leaves some out. The repertoire has tens of thousands of clones, roughly 72% of them found once; the top ten carry 4.8%. The specimen sequenced was peripheral blood. These receptors came from a woman aged 70 to 79 with COVID-19, enrolled during active disease.

The rearrangement uses TRBV7-9 and TRBJ2-1; TRBD1 is a possible D gene (5 bases). CDR3 length equals 19 residues. V dropped 1 base and J dropped 4 bases, with 23 bases sitting between them. From germline, CDR1 is SEHNR and CDR2 FQNEAQ (reference sequence). CDR3 DNA sequence: TGTGCCAGCAGCTTAGACCCCCTTAGAACAGGTCCCTATTACAATGAGCAGTTCTTC. Encoded protein: CASSLDPLRTGPYYNEQFF.

This chain connects TRBV14 to TRBJ1-6; D unresolved. This CDR3 region has 14 residues. Between the trimmed V and J ends, which lost 0 bases and 7 bases, there was a span of 7 bases. Germline assignment: CDR1 SGHDN and CDR2 FVKESK. The CDR3 region is CASSQDLGNSPLHF. Written as DNA, the CDR3 is TGTGCCAGCAGCCAAGATCTGGGCAATTCACCCCTCCACTTT.

The CDR3 nucleotides read TGCGCCAGCAGCCAAGCGGGAGGGCCCACTGAAGCTTTCTTT. It encodes CASSQAGGPTEAFF. This chain links TRBV4-1 with TRBJ1-1; D is undetermined. V was pared by 1 base and J by 4 bases, with 10 bases between. This CDR3 spans 14 amino acids. Germline CDR1 MGHRA, CDR2 YSYEKL.

The chain carries TRBV3-1 (or the pseudogene TRBV3-2) and TRBJ2-2; the match to TRBD2 covers 14 bases. This CDR3 has 19 amino acids. V shed 3 bases and J 2 bases; nucleotides not matched to a gene: 8. Germline V lookup: CDR1 LGHDT, CDR2 YNNKEL (reference sequence). CDR3 sequence reads: CASSHPGTSGGLNTGELFF. The CDR3 DNA sequence: TGTGCCAGCAGCCACCCAGGGACTAGCGGGGGCCTAAACACCGGGGAGCTGTTTTTT.

The rearrangement joins TRBV10-2 to TRBJ2-3; D ambiguous. Germline values: CDR1 WSHSY, CDR2 SAAADI. Trimming removed 4 bases at V and 0 bases at J, with 8 bases between. This CDR3 is 14 amino acids long. CDR3 sequence (DNA): TGCGCCAGCAGTGTTTCGCGGAGCACAGATACGCAGTATTTT. As protein: CASSVSRSTDTQYF.

The chain couples TRBV6-2 or TRBV6-3 to TRBJ1-6, with 7 bases lining up with TRBD1. The J segment lost 2 bases and the V segment lost 6 bases, leaving 4 bases of the junction unmatched. The CDR3 totals 15 residues. Germline V lookup: CDR1 MNHEY, CDR2 SVGEGT. CDR3 in DNA: TGTGCCAGCAGCCCAGGGGGAGCCTATAATTCACCCCTCCACTTT. It encodes CASSPGGAYNSPLHF.

This clone was detected once. Here the CDR3 DNA reads TGTGCCAGCAGTGATTCACCGGGAGTTAATTCACCCCTCCACTTT. Its translation: CASSDSPGVNSPLHF. The V and J genes are TRBV6-1 and TRBJ1-6, with unresolved D. Trimming took 3 bases from V and 6 from J, leaving 12 bases between them. In germline, CDR1 is MNHNS, CDR2 SASEGT. CDR3 size: 15 residues.

The V call is TRBV5-1, the J call TRBJ2-3; 12 bases match TRBD2. V lost 5 bases and J lost 0; bases outside the gene matches: 4. Germline values: CDR1 SGHRS, CDR2 YFSETQ. CDR3 length: 16 residues. The DNA of the CDR3 is TGCGCCAGCAGAACTAGCGGGGGGATTAGCACAGATACGCAGTATTTT. Translated, it gives CASRTSGGISTDTQYF.

This clone was counted once. The J gene is TRBJ1-5, the V gene TRBV5-6; D gene unclear. This CDR3 is 13 amino acids long. Germline CDR1 is SGHDT and CDR2 is YYEEEE. Trimming removed 4 bases at V and 4 bases at J, with 9 bases between. CDR3 region: CASSRRGNQPQHF. For the CDR3, the DNA is TGTGCCAGCAGCCGAAGAGGGAATCAGCCCCAGCATTTT.

The sample holds a few counts of this clone. The gene calls are TRBV11-3 and TRBJ2-1; TRBD2 matches 9 bases. V trimming: 2 bases; J trimming: 3 bases; junction bases outside the gene matches: 11. This CDR3 is built from 18 residues. Germline CDR1 is SGHNT and CDR2 is YENEEA. The CDR3 DNA sequence: TGTGCCAGCAGCTTAAGCGGATGGGGAGCGGGGGGCTACAATGAGCAGTTCTTC. It translates to CASSLSGWGAGGYNEQFF. Full variable domain (rest looked up from reference TRBV11-3 and TRBJ2-1): EAGVVQSPRYKIIEKKQPVAFWCNPISGHNTLYWYLQNLGQGPELLIRYENEEAVDDSQLPKDRFSAERLKGVDSTLKIQPAELGDSAVYLCASSLSGWGAGGYNEQFFGPGTRLTVL.

The chain has TRBV7-9 and TRBJ2-1; D is unresolved. The V gene lost 2 bases and the J gene lost 0 bases, with 5 bases spanning the gap. CDR1 and CDR2 from the germline V gene are SEHNR and FQNEAQ (reference sequence). The CDR3 consists of 14 residues. CDR3 loop: CASSLIVSYNEQFF. The DNA of the CDR3 is TGTGCCAGCAGCTTAATAGTCTCCTACAATGAGCAGTTCTTC.

V usage is TRBV14 and J usage is TRBJ2-7; D remains unclear. The ends were cut back, 5 bases at V and 2 bases at J, with 16 bases in the middle. This CDR3 has 15 amino acids. CDR1 is SGHDN, CDR2 FVKESK, per germline. CDR3 residues: CASSERERHPYEQYF. The CDR3 nucleotides are TGTGCCAGCAGCGAAAGAGAGCGTCACCCCTACGAGCAGTACTTC.

The chain is built from TRBV6-5 and TRBJ1-2; TRBD1 is a possible D gene (5 bases). The V end lost 6 bases, the J end lost 4 bases, and 18 bases lay between the germline ends. This CDR3 contains 15 residues. Germline loops: CDR1 MNHEY, CDR2 SVGAGI. The CDR3 loop reads CASRVGGGSGYGYTF. The DNA for the CDR3 is TGTGCCAGCAGGGTTGGCGGGGGGTCTGGCTATGGCTACACCTTC.

The rearrangement uses TRBV24-1 and TRBJ2-2; 7 nucleotides match TRBD1. The CDR3 contains 15 residues. The V segment lost 9 bases and the J segment 4 bases; nucleotides outside the gene matches: 10. CDR1 KGHDR and CDR2 SFDVKD come from the germline V gene. The CDR3 sequence is CATSRQGGGTGELFF. The CDR3 nucleotides read TGTGCCACCTCTCGACAGGGTGGTGGCACCGGGGAGCTGTTTTTT.

The J gene is TRBJ2-3, the V gene TRBV11-3; D gene ambiguous. There are 15 residues in the CDR3. V was shortened by 2 bases and J by 0 bases, with 9 bases between the two germline ends. CDR1 SGHNT and CDR2 YENEEA come from the germline V gene. CDR3 DNA sequence: TGTGCCAGCAGCTTAAGCCTGACTAGCACAGATACGCAGTATTTT. Its translation is CASSLSLTSTDTQYF.

This clone appeared once. The genes are TRBV2 and TRBJ2-3; D is possibly TRBD2 (6 bases). Germline lookup yields CDR1 SNHLY and CDR2 FYNNEI. The length of the CDR3 is 16 residues. The V gene lost 2 bases and the J gene lost 9 bases, with 21 bases spanning the gap. Here the CDR3 DNA reads TGTGCCAGCAGTGAATGGTGGAGGGGTTCACAAGGGACGCAGTATTTT. Encoded protein: CASSEWWRGSQGTQYF.

This chain joins TRBV6-6 and TRBJ1-1; 7 nucleotides match TRBD1. Germline V lookup: CDR1 MNHNY, CDR2 SVGAGI (reference sequence). Trimming removed 5 bases from V and 0 bases from J; junction bases left unmatched: 6. The CDR3 is 15 amino acids. The CDR3 region is CASSKRQGLNTEAFF. The CDR3 nucleotides are TGTGCCAGCAGTAAACGACAGGGCCTGAACACTGAAGCTTTCTTT.

The chain recombines TRBV14 with TRBJ2-1; D gene uncertain. Germline CDR1 is SGHDN and CDR2 is FVKESK. The CDR3 runs to 11 residues. V lost 4 bases and J lost 9, with 7 bases in between. CDR3 DNA sequence: TGTGCCAGCAGCCTCAGCGTTGAGCAGTTCTTC. Protein product: CASSLSVEQFF. The variable domain in full, completed from reference TRBV14 and TRBJ2-1, reads EAGVTQFPSHSVIEKGQTVTLRCDPISGHDNLYWYRRVMGKEIKFLLHFVKESKQDESGMPNNRFLAERTGGTYSTLKVQPAELEDSGVYFCASSLSVEQFFGPGTRLTVL.

The V call is TRBV6-2 or TRBV6-3, the J call TRBJ2-1, with 7 bases aligning to TRBD1. The CDR3 consists of 15 residues. The junction had 7 bases not matched to a gene; V was cut back by 4 bases and J by 4 bases. Per the germline V gene, CDR1 is MNHEY and CDR2 is SVGEGT. CDR3 region: CASSLLRDSYNEQFF. CDR3 nucleotide sequence: TGTGCCAGCAGTTTACTCCGGGACAGTTACAATGAGCAGTTCTTC.

This clone was recorded once. V usage is TRBV9 and J usage is TRBJ2-4; a weak D match, TRBD1 (5 bases). This CDR3 is 14 amino acids long. V shed 3 bases and J shed 3 bases, with 10 bases lying between them. Per germline, CDR1 SGDLS and CDR2 YYNGEE. Here the CDR3 DNA reads TGTGCCAGCAGCGGGGGCGGAAACAAAAACATTCAGTACTTC. It codes for CASSGGGNKNIQYF. The variable domain in full, with the rest retrieved from reference TRBV9 and TRBJ2-4, is DSGVTQTPKHLITATGQRVTLRCSPRSGDLSVYWYQQSLDQGLQFLIQYYNGEERAKGNILERFSAQQFPDLHSELNLSSLELGDSALYFCASSGGGNKNIQYFGAGTRLSVL.